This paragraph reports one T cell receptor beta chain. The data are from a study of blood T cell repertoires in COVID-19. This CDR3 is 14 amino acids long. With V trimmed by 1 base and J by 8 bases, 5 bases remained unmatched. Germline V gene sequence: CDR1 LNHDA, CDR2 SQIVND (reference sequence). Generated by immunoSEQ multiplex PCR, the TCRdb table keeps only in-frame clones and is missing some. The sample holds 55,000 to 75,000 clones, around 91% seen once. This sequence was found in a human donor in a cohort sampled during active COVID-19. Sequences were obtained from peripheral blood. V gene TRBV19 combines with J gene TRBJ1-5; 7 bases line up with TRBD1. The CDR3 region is CASSIAGTDEPQHF. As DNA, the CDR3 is TGTGCCAGTAGTATAGCCGGGACAGATGAGCCCCAGCATTTT. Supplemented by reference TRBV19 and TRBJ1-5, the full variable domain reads DGGITQSPKYLFRKEGQNVTLSCEQNLNHDAMYWYRQDPGQGLRLIYYSQIVNDFQKGDIAEGYSVSREKKESFPLTVTSAQKNPTAFYLCASSIAGTDEPQHFGDGTRLSIL.